This T cell receptor (beta chain) was sequenced during a study of vaccination and CD4 T cells after COVID-19. As for the study in general: Overlapping SARS-CoV-2, HCoV-NL63, HCoV-OC43 and HCoV-229E spike peptides were used to stimulate cells.

Worth noting for this clonotype: Its antigen is not identified.

Documented treatment: roughly 11-day PBMC culture with coronavirus spike peptide pools or control peptides (ViraFEST assay). In germline, CDR1 is SGHTA, CDR2 FQGNSA. V was clipped by 5 bases and J by 4 bases, with 14 bases between them. The CDR3 contains 14 residues. CD4+ T cells that had been cultured provided DNA sequenced with the Oncomine TCR Beta short-read assay. TCRdb re-derived calls from the PCR reads in MiXCR, one entry per CDR3 protein. This sample has about 11,000 distinct CDR3 sequences, with approximately 53% found just once. This TCR was sampled from a human donor who had recovered from COVID-19. Specimen: CD4+ T cells from blood, cultured in vitro. The V call is TRBV7-2, the J call TRBJ1-2; D gene uncertain. CDR3 bases: TGTGCCAGCAGCCGAGAGCAGAATTCCTATGGCTACACCTTC. Protein product: CASSREQNSYGYTF.